Below, 19 T cell receptor beta chains from the same sample are listed, as sequenced in a study of read filtering for tumor transcriptome and immune sequencing. Molecular barcoded adaptors covering alpha/delta and beta/gamma chains were used on 400 to 450 ng RNA. MiXCR, run by TCRdb on the reads, gives a single entry per CDR3 protein. The sample contains 50,000 or so distinct CDR3 sequences, roughly 18% of which appear only once. Input material: a population of CD138-negative cells sorted from bone marrow. The receptors originated from a donor at least 40 years old with multiple myeloma.

This clonotype has at least ten counts. The chain carries TRBV7-2 and TRBJ2-1, with 7 bases identical to TRBD2. The trim removed 3 bases at V and 2 bases at J, leaving 7 bases unmatched. Looked up from germline, CDR1 is SGHTA and CDR2 is FQGNSA. The CDR3 has 16 residues. The DNA for the CDR3 is TGTGCCAGCAGCTTCATGAGCGGGAAGCCCTACAATGAGCAGTTCTTC. This codes for CASSFMSGKPYNEQFF.

Notes on this clonotype: This may stem from a read error, because a much larger clone lies one nucleotide away. The V call is TRBV5-1, the J call TRBJ2-2; 9 bases agree with TRBD2. CDR1 SGHRS and CDR2 YFSETQ come from the germline V gene. This CDR3 region has 15 residues. CDR3 loop: CASRPTSGYTGEPFF. The DNA of the CDR3 is TGCGCCAGCAGGCCGACTAGCGGATACACCGGGGAGCCGTTTTTT.

This clonotype was seen ten or more times. The rearrangement uses TRBV11-2 and TRBJ2-1; D is possibly TRBD1 or TRBD2 (6 bases each). The CDR3 consists of 15 residues. Germline CDR1 and CDR2: SGHAT and FQNNGV. Trimming took off 4 bases at V and 5 bases at J, with 15 bases between the two ends. The DNA for the CDR3 is TGTGCCAGCAGCTCCGTGAGGGGGGATAACAATGAGCAGTTCTTC. It encodes CASSSVRGDNNEQFF.

Many counts were recorded for this clonotype. The chain employs TRBV29-1 and TRBJ2-2, with D maybe TRBD1 (6 bases). Trimming took 7 bases from V and 11 from J, leaving 20 bases between them. The CDR3 is 13 amino acids. The V gene's germline CDR1 is SQVTM and CDR2 ANQGSEA. CDR3 bases: TGCAGCGCCATCACAGGGAACGGAGGAGAGCTGTTTTTT. Its translation is CSAITGNGGELFF.

This clonotype was counted a few times. The chain joins TRBV5-1 to TRBJ2-7; D is perhaps TRBD1 (5 bases). Germline V gives CDR1 SGHRS, CDR2 YFSETQ. The CDR3 consists of 13 residues. The germline V and J ends were trimmed by 0 bases and 8 bases, with 12 bases remaining between them. As DNA, the CDR3 is TGCGCCAGCAGCTTGGAAGGGGAACCGAAGCAGTACTTC. This codes for CASSLEGEPKQYF. Full variable domain (missing parts from reference TRBV5-1 and TRBJ2-7): KAGVTQTPRYLIKTRGQQVTLSCSPISGHRSVSWYQQTPGQGLQFLFEYFSETQRNKGNFPGRFSGRQFSNSRSEMNVSTLELGDSALYLCASSLEGEPKQYFGPGTRLTVT.

This clonotype was observed at least ten times. The chain is built from TRBV29-1 and TRBJ2-5; D may be TRBD1 or TRBD2 (5 bases each). Trimming removed 4 bases from V and 1 base from J, with 10 bases in between. Germline V CDR1 and CDR2: SQVTM, ANQGSEA. This CDR3 is 13 amino acids long. This CDR3 reads CSVGKGTQETQYF. The CDR3 DNA sequence: TGCAGCGTTGGTAAAGGGACCCAAGAGACCCAGTACTTC.

Turning to this clonotype: A read error may explain this, as a much larger clone is one base away. V is TRBV3-1 and J is TRBJ2-1; TRBD1 matches at 9 bases. The CDR3 is 16 residues long. Germline CDR1 is LGHDT and CDR2 is YNNKEL (reference sequence). The chain's CDR3 is CASGQGRGQGGTEQFF. As DNA, the CDR3 is TGTGCCAGCGGCCAAGGACGGGGACAGGGAGGTACTGAGCAGTTCTTC.

This clonotype appeared many times. This chain uses TRBV12-3 or TRBV12-4 with TRBJ1-1; no definite D call. The CDR3 totals 11 residues. The V end lost 7 bases, the J end lost 3 bases, and 6 bases lay between the germline ends. This CDR3 is CASIQDTEAFF. The CDR3 DNA reads TGTGCCAGCATTCAGGACACTGAAGCTTTCTTT.

On this clonotype: One junction end disagrees with the germline gene, perhaps due to a read error. J is TRBJ2-2 and V is TRBV7-7, with D possibly being TRBD2 (5 bases). Per the germline V gene, CDR1 is SSHAT and CDR2 is FNYEAQ (reference sequence). The CDR3 extends over 14 amino acids. The CDR3 here is CASSLSGNTGELFF. CDR3 coding DNA: TGTGCTAGCAGCTTAAGCGGAAACACCGGGGAGCTGTTTTTT.

This clonotype was seen many times. This sequence joins TRBV6-5 and TRBJ1-4; D not resolved. The CDR3 spans 14 residues. Looked up from germline, CDR1 is MNHEY and CDR2 is SVGAGI. The V end was cut by 0 bases, the J end by 4 bases, with 6 bases between. This chain's CDR3 is CASSYSQVNEKLFF. CDR3 DNA: TGTGCCAGCAGTTACTCGCAGGTTAATGAAAAACTGTTTTTT.

As to this clonotype: Lacking the conserved final phenylalanine or tryptophan, this CDR3 likely reflects a read error. This rearrangement joins TRBV30 to TRBJ2-7; D uncertain. The CDR3 spans 11 residues. V gave up 1 base and J gave up 5 bases, with 6 bases separating them. The germline CDR1 and CDR2 sequences are GTSNPN and SVGIG (reference sequence). CDR3 residues: CAWSDEDEQYL. CDR3 DNA sequence: TGTGCCTGGAGTGACGAGGACGAGCAGTACTTG.

This rearrangement joins TRBV24-1 to TRBJ1-5; maybe TRBD1 (6 bases). Deletions cut 4 bases from V and 4 bases from J, with 19 bases between. Germline V CDR1 and CDR2: KGHDR, SFDVKD. This CDR3 spans 17 amino acids. CDR3 DNA: TGTGCCACCAGTGACTTTTCCAGGGGCCTAGATAATCAGCCCCAGCATTTT. Residues: CATSDFSRGLDNQPQHF.

This clonotype was counted at least ten times. The CDR3 spells CSVGLAGSYEQYF. The DNA of the CDR3 is TGCAGCGTGGGACTAGCGGGATCCTACGAGCAGTACTTC. The rearrangement links TRBV29-1 to TRBJ2-7; TRBD2 aligns across 13 bases. V was pared by 6 bases and J by 1 base, with 0 bases of the junction left unmatched. Germline lookup yields CDR1 SQVTM and CDR2 ANQGSEA. CDR3 length: 13 residues.

This clonotype was observed at least ten times. The chain employs TRBV9 and TRBJ2-1; no clear D gene. The CDR3 extends over 13 amino acids. The germline V gene has CDR1 SGDLS and CDR2 YYNGEE. V lost 5 bases and J lost 5, with 11 bases in between. CDR3 residues: CASSTGWNNEQFF. The CDR3 DNA follows: TGTGCCAGCAGTACCGGTTGGAACAATGAGCAGTTCTTC.

This clonotype was seen repeatedly, ten times or more. The chain combines TRBV5-8 with TRBJ2-1; TRBD1 matches at 7 bases. The CDR3 is 15 residues long. Germline V gene data show CDR1 as SGHTS and CDR2 as YDEGEE. The ends lost 6 bases at V and 1 base at J; junction bases unmatched: 7. The CDR3: CASNTGTVSYNEQFF. CDR3 sequence (DNA): TGTGCCAGCAACACCGGGACAGTTTCCTACAATGAGCAGTTCTTC. The full variable domain, its missing parts supplied by reference TRBV5-8 and TRBJ2-1, is EAGVTQSPTHLIKTRGQQATLRCSPISGHTSVYWYQQALGLGLQFLLWYDEGEERNRGNFPPRFSGRQFPNYSSELNVNALELEDSALYLCASNTGTVSYNEQFFGPGTRLTVL.

The chain combines TRBV6-2 or TRBV6-3 with TRBJ2-7; a weak D match, TRBD2 (6 bases). From germline, CDR1 is MNHEY and CDR2 SVGEGT. The CDR3 loop spans 13 amino acids. V gave up 2 bases and J gave up 5 bases, with 10 bases separating them. CDR3 bases: TGTGCCAGCAGTTACGCCGGGACTCACGAGCAGTACTTC. Its protein product is CASSYAGTHEQYF.

In this sample, this clonotype turned up once. The CDR3 reads CASSDLAGGADTQYF. The CDR3 nucleotides are TGTGCCAGCAGTGACCTAGCGGGAGGCGCAGATACGCAGTATTTT. The V call is TRBV2, the J call TRBJ2-3, with 11 bases identical to TRBD2. Germline V gene lookup returns CDR1 SNHLY and CDR2 FYNNEI. The CDR3 contains 15 residues. With V trimmed by 3 bases and J by 4 bases, 3 bases remained unmatched.

This clonotype was detected many times. J is TRBJ1-1 and V is TRBV20-1, with TRBD1 matching 9 bases. From germline, CDR1 is DFQATT and CDR2 SNEGSKA (reference sequence). The CDR3 spans 13 residues. V trimming: 6 bases; J trimming: 3 bases; junction bases outside the gene matches: 5. The CDR3 loop reads CSAKGQGHTEAFF. Written as DNA, the CDR3 is TGCAGTGCCAAGGGACAGGGACACACTGAAGCTTTCTTT.

As concerns this clonotype: This probably arose from a read error, given a far larger clone one base away. The chain joins TRBV19 to TRBJ2-1; perhaps TRBD2 as D (5 bases). Per germline, CDR1 LNHDA and CDR2 SQIVND (reference sequence). The CDR3 consists of 13 residues. V was pared by 10 bases and J by 10 bases, with 20 bases between. The CDR3 region has the DNA TGTGCCACCTCGACGGAGGATGCCTACGAGCAGTTCTTC. It translates to CATSTEDAYEQFF.